Listed here is a single T cell receptor beta chain. The sample holds a few counts of this clonotype. Its antigen specificity is not known. It has no much larger one-base neighbor in the sample; base qualities were not kept. The record originates from a study of response to subunit inactivated influenza vaccine (dated by TCRdb to the late 2010s). Looking at the study overall: Deep quantitative T cell receptor repertoire profiling was used in the study to track responses to a trivalent subunit inactivated influenza vaccine. Findings and caveats that apply to the study as a whole: The authors proposed that each seasonal influenza vaccination may bring in only a limited number of new T cells.

The CDR3 starts with the cysteine, ends with the phenylalanine, and has 18 residues. Left in the record is the CDR3 DNA by itself, 54 bases read in frame from the first base. V lost 5 bases and J lost 1 base, and the count of bases not matched to a germline gene is 10. From the germline V gene, CDR1 is MGHRA and CDR2 is YSYEKL. Library prep was done by RT-PCR. Sequencing took place on an Illumina HiSeq 2500. TCRdb reworked the public reads: Q25 trimming with fastp, MiXCR clone assembly, productive beta chains retained. Merged by CDR3 protein, the rows form single entries marked with the most common genes and DNA. This sample gives about 540,000 distinct CDR3 sequences in total; roughly 25% of them show up just once. The ten largest clonotypes hold 2.5% to 3.5% of the sample. These records were also assigned to another study, of T cells expressing NK-cell markers. That second report states: TCR beta cDNA libraries were made by 5'RACE template switching that added a universal primer site and unique molecular identifiers. Seven to nine donors provided sorted CD3+CD56+NKG2C+, CD3+CD56+NKG2C- and CD3+CD56-NKG2C+ T-cell subsets, whose TCR beta-chain repertoires were profiled. Among the eight sequenced donors, seven were HCMV-seropositive and one was HCMV-seronegative. In several experiments an anti-gammadeltaTCR antibody was added to restrict sorting to alphabetaTCR-expressing T cells. In several donors, the dominant CD3+CD56+NKG2C+ clonotypes were among the top 10 CD8+ clonotypes and accounted for roughly 1.0-8% of CD8+ T cells. Those dominant clonotypes were again the most abundant among CD3+CD56-NKG2C+ cells in several donors, at roughly 25-60.1%. Whether the expanded NKG2C-expressing T cell clones were specific for HCMV antigens was left unclear. Randomly selected healthy volunteers, three men and five women, were used as the eight sequenced donors. To determine HCMV serostatus, a commercial ELISA kit was used to detect HCMV-specific IgG in serum. Peripheral blood mononuclear cells were isolated from blood by Ficoll density gradient centrifugation. Using Miltenyi isolation kits, CD4+ and CD8+ T cells were isolated from PBMC through magnetic immunoseparation. cDNA synthesis was primed from the TCR beta constant segment, followed by two successive PCR amplification steps. Sequencing of the libraries produced 2 x 150 bp reads on Illumina HiSeq 2000/2500, MiSeq or NextSeq. MIGEC was used to demultiplex reads and group the reads by UMI, and MiTCR was used to assemble and quantify clonotypes. To exclude erroneous sequences, only TCR cDNA sequences supported by at least two reads were retained. Downstream repertoire analysis used the tcR package, and clonotypes were matched across fractions by CDR3 nucleotide sequence plus V segment. VDJmatch was used to annotate antigen specificity against VDJdb, with one amino acid substitution in CDR3 allowed.

The TCR originated in a man aged 50-60 years who received an inactivated influenza vaccine. Donor details come from another sample of the same person, matched by shared clones. The material was CD4+ T cells sorted from PBMCs, obtained 12 days after vaccination. The sequence links TRBV4-1 to TRBJ2-3; 12 bases in the middle match TRBD2. The CDR3 sequence is CASSKGLAGPAGTDTQYF. The DNA sequence is as follows: TGCGCCAGCAGCAAAGGACTAGCGGGGCCAGCGGGCACAGATACGCAGTATTTT.